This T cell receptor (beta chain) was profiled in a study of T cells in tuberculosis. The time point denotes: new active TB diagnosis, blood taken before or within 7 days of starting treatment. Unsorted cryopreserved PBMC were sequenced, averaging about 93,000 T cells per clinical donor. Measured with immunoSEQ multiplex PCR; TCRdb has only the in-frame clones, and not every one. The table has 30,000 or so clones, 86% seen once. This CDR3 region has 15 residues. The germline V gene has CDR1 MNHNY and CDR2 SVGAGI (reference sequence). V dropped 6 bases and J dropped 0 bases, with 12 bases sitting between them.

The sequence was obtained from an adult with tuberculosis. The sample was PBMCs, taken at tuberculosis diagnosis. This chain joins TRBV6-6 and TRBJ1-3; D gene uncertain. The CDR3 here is CASRPRGSSGNTIYF. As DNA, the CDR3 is TGTGCCAGCAGACCCCGCGGGTCCTCTGGAAACACCATATATTTT.